This entry is about one T cell receptor beta chain. Germline loops: CDR1 LGHDT, CDR2 YNNKEL (reference sequence). This CDR3 is 15 amino acids long. The V end was cut by 4 bases, the J end by 5 bases, with 15 bases between. The data stem from a study of blood T cell repertoires in COVID-19. The cohort comprised adults aged roughly 18 to 95 years residing in 20 to 30 US areas. Sequenced by immunoSEQ multiplex PCR; TCRdb stores in-frame clones only, minus some. Of around 400,000 clones in the sample, roughly 88% are singletons; the top ten hold around 1.5%. This receptor was taken from a woman between 18 and 29 years old who had been exposed to COVID-19. The chain uses TRBV3-1 (or the pseudogene TRBV3-2) and TRBJ1-5; no clear D gene. The specimen sequenced was PBMCs or T cells enriched from blood (not recorded which). Written as DNA, the CDR3 is TGTGCCAGCAGCCCCACAACAGAAAGAGATCAGCCCCAGCATTTT. Translating gives CASSPTTERDQPQHF.